This T cell receptor (beta chain) was identified during a study of T cells in narcolepsy. Findings and limits, study-wide: HCRT-specific and TRIB2-specific autoreactive clonotypes appeared among same-patient CSF and blood CD4+ clonotypes. Some memory CD4+ repertoires had no autoreactive clone sequences.

Comments on this clone: Its target is unknown.

The germline gives CDR1 SNHLY, CDR2 FYNNEI. This CDR3 is built from 15 residues. V lost 6 bases and J 6 bases, leaving 17 bases between the germline ends. TCRdb keeps only in-frame clones here, not all; method: immunoSEQ multiplex PCR. The sample holds tens of thousands of clones, 75% to 85% seen once. Sequencing was performed on memory (CD45RA-) CD4+ T cells from blood. The rearrangement uses TRBV2 and TRBJ1-4; no clear D. This receptor was taken from a human donor in good health. DNA for the CDR3: TGTGCCAGCAGCCTAAGGGCACAAGGCTATGAAAAACTGTTTTTT. This gives the protein CASSLRAQGYEKLFF.